A single sample is the source of the 8 T cell receptor beta chains below, sequenced in a study of blood T cell repertoires in COVID-19 (dated by TCRdb to 2018 to 2020). The method was the immunoSEQ multiplex PCR assay. The clones in this table, taken by TCRdb from immuneACCESS, are in-frame only. Not every clone is retained; where verified, under half of the shortfall comes from an unresolved V gene, and the cause of the rest is unknown. The table for this sample lists 150,000 to 200,000 clones; roughly 85% of them were counted only once. The ten most abundant clones make up 9% to 10% of the sample. What was sequenced was PBMCs or T cells enriched from blood (not recorded which). These receptor sequences come from a woman aged 18-29 years who had recovered from COVID-19.

This clone was counted between two and nine times. The chain links TRBV28 to TRBJ2-7; 13 bases are a match to TRBD2. With 1 base clipped from V and 1 base from J, the junction kept 4 bases outside the gene matches. Per germline, CDR1 MDHEN and CDR2 SYDVKM. This CDR3 spans 17 amino acids. The chain's CDR3 is CASSLYGTSGISYEQYF. The CDR3 DNA reads TGTGCCAGCAGTTTATACGGGACTAGCGGGATTTCCTACGAGCAGTACTTC.

The chain has TRBV25-1 and TRBJ2-1; 7 bases match TRBD1. From germline, CDR1 is MGHDK and CDR2 SYGVNS. With V trimmed by 6 bases and J by 3 bases, 5 bases remained unmatched. CDR3 length: 14 amino acids. The CDR3 DNA is TGTGCCAGCAGGGGACAGAAAAACTACAATGAGCAGTTCTTC. This sequence encodes CASRGQKNYNEQFF.

J is TRBJ2-4 and V is TRBV4-1; a possible D gene is TRBD2 (6 bases). In germline, CDR1 is MGHRA, CDR2 YSYEKL. Between the trimmed V and J ends, which lost 2 bases and 0 bases, there was a span of 17 bases. The CDR3 is made up of 18 amino acids. In nucleotides, the CDR3 is TGCGCCAGCAGCCAATTTCCGGGACTCCCAATAGCCAAAAACATTCAGTACTTC. It translates to CASSQFPGLPIAKNIQYF.

The CDR3 sequence: CASSEVAVSGTQYF. The CDR3 coding sequence is TGTGCCAGCAGTGAAGTGGCCGTATCGGGGACCCAGTACTTC. The rearrangement uses TRBV2 and TRBJ2-5; D is unclear. Trimming left V 1 base short and J 7 bases short, with 13 bases between. CDR3 length: 14 residues. Germline V gene lookup returns CDR1 SNHLY and CDR2 FYNNEI.

This sequence joins TRBV6-4 and TRBJ2-3; a possible D gene is TRBD2 (6 bases). Trimming shortened V by 0 bases and J by 1 base, and 11 bases separated the two germline ends. The length of the CDR3 is 16 residues. Germline V gene sequence: CDR1 MRHNA, CDR2 SNTAGT. CDR3 bases: TGTGCCAGCAGTGACTCATGGCGGGGACGCACAGATACGCAGTATTTT. This gives the protein CASSDSWRGRTDTQYF.

The CDR3 is CATGGPGELFF. The CDR3 bases are TGTGCCACAGGGGGCCCCGGGGAGCTGTTTTTT. The chain couples TRBV19 to TRBJ2-2; 8 bases line up with TRBD1. CDR1 and CDR2 from the germline V gene are LNHDA and SQIVND (reference sequence). The CDR3 has 11 amino acids. Trimming cost V 10 bases and J 6 bases; bases outside gene matches: 1.

The chain is built from TRBV28 and TRBJ1-1, with D possibly being TRBD1 (5 bases). V lost 6 bases and J lost 2, with 16 bases in between. Germline V CDR1 and CDR2: MDHEN, SYDVKM. CDR3 length: 15 residues. CDR3 amino acids: CASRSGGEGNTEAFF. In nucleotides, the CDR3 is TGTGCCAGCAGAAGTGGGGGGGAGGGCAACACTGAAGCTTTCTTT.

The chain has TRBV7-2 and TRBJ2-5, with D uncertain. Germline V gene data show CDR1 as SGHTA and CDR2 as FQGNSA. V was pared by 1 base and J by 9 bases, with 12 bases between. The CDR3 contains 13 residues. The CDR3 DNA reads TGTGCCAGCAGCTTAGAAAGCCTCGCGGCCCAGTACTTC. Encoded protein: CASSLESLAAQYF.